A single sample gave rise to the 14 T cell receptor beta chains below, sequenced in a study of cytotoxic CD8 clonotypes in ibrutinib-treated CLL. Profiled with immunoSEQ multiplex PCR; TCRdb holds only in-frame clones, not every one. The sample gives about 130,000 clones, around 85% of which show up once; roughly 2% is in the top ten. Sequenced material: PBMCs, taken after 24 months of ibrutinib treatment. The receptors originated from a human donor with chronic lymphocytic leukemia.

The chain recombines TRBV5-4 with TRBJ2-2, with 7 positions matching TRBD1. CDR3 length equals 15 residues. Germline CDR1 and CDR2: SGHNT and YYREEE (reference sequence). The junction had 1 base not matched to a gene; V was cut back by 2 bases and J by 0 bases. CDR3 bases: TGTGCCAGCAGCTTTGGACAGGCGAACACCGGGGAGCTGTTTTTT. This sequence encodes CASSFGQANTGELFF.

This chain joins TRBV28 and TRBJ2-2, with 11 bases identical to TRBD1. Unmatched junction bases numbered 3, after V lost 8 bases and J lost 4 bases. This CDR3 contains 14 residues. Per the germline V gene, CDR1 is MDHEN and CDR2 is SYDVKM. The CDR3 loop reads CASRGTGGTGELFF. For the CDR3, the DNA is TGTGCCAGCCGTGGGACAGGGGGCACCGGGGAGCTGTTTTTT.

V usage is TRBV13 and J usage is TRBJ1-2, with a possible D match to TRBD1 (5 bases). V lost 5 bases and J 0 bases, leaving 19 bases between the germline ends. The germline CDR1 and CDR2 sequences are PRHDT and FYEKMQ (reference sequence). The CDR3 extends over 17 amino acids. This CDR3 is CASSLPKGFNTNYGYTF. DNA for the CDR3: TGTGCCAGCAGCCTCCCCAAGGGGTTTAACACTAACTATGGCTACACCTTC.

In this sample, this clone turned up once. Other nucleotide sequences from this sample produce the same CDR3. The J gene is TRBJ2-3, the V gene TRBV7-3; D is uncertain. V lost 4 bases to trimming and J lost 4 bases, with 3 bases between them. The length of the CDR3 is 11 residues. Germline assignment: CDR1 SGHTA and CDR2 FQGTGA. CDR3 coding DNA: TGTGCCAGCAGCTCGGCAGATACGCAGTATTTT. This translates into CASSSADTQYF.

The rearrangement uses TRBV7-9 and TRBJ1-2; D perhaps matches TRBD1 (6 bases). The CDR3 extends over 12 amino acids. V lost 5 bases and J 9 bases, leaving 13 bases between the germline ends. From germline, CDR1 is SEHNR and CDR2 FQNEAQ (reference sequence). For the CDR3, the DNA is TGTGCCAGCAGCCCAGGGGTATTAAGCTACACCTTC. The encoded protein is CASSPGVLSYTF.

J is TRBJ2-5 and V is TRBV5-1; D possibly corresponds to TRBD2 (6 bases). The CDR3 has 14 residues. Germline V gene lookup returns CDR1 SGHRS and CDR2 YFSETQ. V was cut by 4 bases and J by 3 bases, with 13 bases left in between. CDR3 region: CASSRRAGEETQYF. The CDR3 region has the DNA TGCGCCAGCAGCCGGAGGGCCGGGGAAGAGACCCAGTACTTC.

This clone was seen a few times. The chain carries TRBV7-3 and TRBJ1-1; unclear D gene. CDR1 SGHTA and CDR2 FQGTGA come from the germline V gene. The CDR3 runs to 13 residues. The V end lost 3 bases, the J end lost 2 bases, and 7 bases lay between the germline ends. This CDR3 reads CASSFNQNTEAFF. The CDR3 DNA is TGTGCCAGCAGCTTCAATCAAAACACTGAAGCTTTCTTT. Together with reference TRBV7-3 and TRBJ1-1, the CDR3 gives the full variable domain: GAGVSQTPSNKVTEKGKYVELRCDPISGHTALYWYRQSLGQGPEFLIYFQGTGAADDSGLPNDRFFAVRPEGSVSTLKIQRTERGDSAVYLCASSFNQNTEAFFGQGTRLTVV.

This CDR3 is CASSVGLTDTQYF. As DNA, the CDR3 is TGTGCCAGCAGCGTAGGGCTCACAGATACGCAGTATTTT. The chain has TRBV9 and TRBJ2-3, with D unresolved. The CDR3 has 13 residues. From germline, CDR1 is SGDLS and CDR2 YYNGEE. Trimming took 0 bases from V and 2 from J, leaving 4 bases between them.

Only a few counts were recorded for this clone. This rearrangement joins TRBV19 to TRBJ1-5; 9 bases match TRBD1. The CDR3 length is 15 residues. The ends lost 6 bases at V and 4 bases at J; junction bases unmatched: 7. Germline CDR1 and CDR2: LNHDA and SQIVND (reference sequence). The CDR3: CASRRRTGVNQPQHF. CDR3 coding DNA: TGTGCCAGTAGGCGACGGACAGGGGTGAATCAGCCCCAGCATTTT. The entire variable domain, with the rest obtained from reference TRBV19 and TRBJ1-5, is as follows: DGGITQSPKYLFRKEGQNVTLSCEQNLNHDAMYWYRQDPGQGLRLIYYSQIVNDFQKGDIAEGYSVSREKKESFPLTVTSAQKNPTAFYLCASRRRTGVNQPQHFGDGTRLSIL.

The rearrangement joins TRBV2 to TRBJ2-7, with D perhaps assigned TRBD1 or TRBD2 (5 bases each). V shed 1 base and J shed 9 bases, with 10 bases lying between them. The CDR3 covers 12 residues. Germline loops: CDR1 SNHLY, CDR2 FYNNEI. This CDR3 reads CASSEGGTGQYF. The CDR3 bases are TGTGCCAGCAGTGAAGGGGGGACGGGGCAGTACTTC.

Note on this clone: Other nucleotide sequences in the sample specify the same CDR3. CDR3 DNA sequence: TGTGCCAGCAGAGCTAACTATGGCTACACCTTC. This codes for CASRANYGYTF. The rearrangement links TRBV28 to TRBJ1-2, with unresolved D. CDR1 and CDR2 from the germline V gene are MDHEN and SYDVKM. V was shortened by 6 bases and J by 0 bases, with 2 bases between the two germline ends. The CDR3 contains 11 residues.

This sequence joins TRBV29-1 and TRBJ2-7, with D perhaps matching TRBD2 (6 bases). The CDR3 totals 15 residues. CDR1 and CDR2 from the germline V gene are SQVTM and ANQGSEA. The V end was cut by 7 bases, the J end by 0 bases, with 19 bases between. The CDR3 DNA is TGCAGCGGAGTAGGGACGGGACTCGGCTCCTACGAGCAGTACTTC. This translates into CSGVGTGLGSYEQYF.

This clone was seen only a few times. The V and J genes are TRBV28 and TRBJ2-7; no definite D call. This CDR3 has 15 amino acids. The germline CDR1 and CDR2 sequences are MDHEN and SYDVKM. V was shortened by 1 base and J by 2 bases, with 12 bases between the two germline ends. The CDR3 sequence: CASSLSGIGAYEQYF. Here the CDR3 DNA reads TGTGCCAGCAGTTTATCTGGCATAGGAGCCTACGAGCAGTACTTC. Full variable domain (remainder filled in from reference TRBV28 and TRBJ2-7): DVKVTQSSRYLVKRTGEKVFLECVQDMDHENMFWYRQDPGLGLRLIYFSYDVKMKEKGDIPEGYSVSREKKERFSLILESASTNQTSMYLCASSLSGIGAYEQYFGPGTRLTVT.

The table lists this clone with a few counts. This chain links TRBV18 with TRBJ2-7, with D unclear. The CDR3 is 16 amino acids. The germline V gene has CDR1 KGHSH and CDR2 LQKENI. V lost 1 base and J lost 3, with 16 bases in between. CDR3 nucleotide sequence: TGTGCCAGCTCACCACAGGCATCTACCGTGGGCTACGAGCAGTACTTC. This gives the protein CASSPQASTVGYEQYF.